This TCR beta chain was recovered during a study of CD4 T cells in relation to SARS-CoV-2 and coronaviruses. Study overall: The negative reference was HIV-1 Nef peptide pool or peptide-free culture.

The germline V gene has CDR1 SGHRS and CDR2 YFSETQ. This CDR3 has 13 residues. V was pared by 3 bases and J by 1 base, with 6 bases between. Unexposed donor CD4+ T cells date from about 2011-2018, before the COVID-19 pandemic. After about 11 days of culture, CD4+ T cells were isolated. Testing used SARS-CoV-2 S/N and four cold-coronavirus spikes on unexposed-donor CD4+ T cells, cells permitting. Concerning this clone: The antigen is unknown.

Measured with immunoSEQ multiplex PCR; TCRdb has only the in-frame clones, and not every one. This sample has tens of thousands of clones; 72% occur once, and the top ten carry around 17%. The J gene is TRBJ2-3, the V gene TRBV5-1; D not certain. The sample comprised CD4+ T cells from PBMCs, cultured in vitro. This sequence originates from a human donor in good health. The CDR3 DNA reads TGCGCCAGCAGCTCACAAGGCACAGATACGCAGTATTTT. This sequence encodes CASSSQGTDTQYF.